This T cell receptor beta chain was sequenced during a study of identical twins. Study-wide findings and caveats: Fewer insertions characterized abundant cord blood beta clonotypes, whereas memory repertoires showed none.

TCRdb used MiXCR to reprocess the 5' RACE reads, holding one entry per CDR3 protein. The sample shows 130,000 to 150,000 distinct CDR3 sequences, roughly 3.3% of them seen only once. This clonotype was recorded many times. Its cognate antigen is unknown. CDR1 is MDHEN and CDR2 is SYDVKM in the germline V gene. The CDR3 loop spans 14 amino acids. Trimming took off 5 bases at V and 3 bases at J, with 14 bases between the two ends. The chain employs TRBV28 and TRBJ2-7; D is undetermined. Sequencing was done on a sample of memory T cells sorted from blood. This TCR came from a man aged 18 to 35 in good health. CDR3: CASSRRTALYEQYF. CDR3 bases: TGTGCCAGCAGTCGGCGGACGGCTCTCTACGAGCAGTACTTC. The whole variable domain, filled in from reference TRBV28 and TRBJ2-7, reads DVKVTQSSRYLVKRTGEKVFLECVQDMDHENMFWYRQDPGLGLRLIYFSYDVKMKEKGDIPEGYSVSREKKERFSLILESASTNQTSMYLCASSRRTALYEQYFGPGTRLTVT.